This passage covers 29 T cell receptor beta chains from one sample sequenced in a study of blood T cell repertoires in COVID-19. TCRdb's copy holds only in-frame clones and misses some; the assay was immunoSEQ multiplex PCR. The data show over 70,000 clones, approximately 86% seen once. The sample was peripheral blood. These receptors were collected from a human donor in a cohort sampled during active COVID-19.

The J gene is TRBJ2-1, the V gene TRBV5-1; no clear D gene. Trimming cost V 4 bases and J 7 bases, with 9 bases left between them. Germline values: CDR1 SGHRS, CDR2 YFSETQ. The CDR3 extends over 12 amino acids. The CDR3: CASSLYLNEQFF. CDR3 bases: TGCGCCAGCAGCCTCTATCTTAATGAGCAGTTCTTC.

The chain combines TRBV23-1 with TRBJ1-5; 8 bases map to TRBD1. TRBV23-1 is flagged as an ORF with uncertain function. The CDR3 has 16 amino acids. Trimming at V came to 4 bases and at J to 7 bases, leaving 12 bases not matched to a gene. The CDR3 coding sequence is TGCGCCAGCAGTCTAGCGGACAGGGACCCCTACCAGCCCCAGCATTTT. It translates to CASSLADRDPYQPQHF.

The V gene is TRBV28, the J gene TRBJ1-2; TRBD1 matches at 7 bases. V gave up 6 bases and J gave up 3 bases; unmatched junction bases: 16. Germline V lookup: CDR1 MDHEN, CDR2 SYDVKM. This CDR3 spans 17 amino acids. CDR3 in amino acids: CASRTTSPGGSDYGYTF. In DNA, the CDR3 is TGTGCCAGCAGAACCACGTCACCAGGGGGATCGGACTATGGCTACACCTTC.

CDR3 in amino acids: CASSVRLQFF. The CDR3 DNA reads as TGTGCCAGCAGCGTGAGACTCCAGTTCTTC. V gene TRBV11-3 combines with J gene TRBJ2-1, with D uncertain. The ends were cut back, 5 bases at V and 13 bases at J, with 9 bases in the middle. The CDR3 length is 10 residues. CDR1 and CDR2 from the germline V gene are SGHNT and YENEEA. Using reference TRBV11-3 and TRBJ2-1 for the parts outside the CDR3, the full variable domain is EAGVVQSPRYKIIEKKQPVAFWCNPISGHNTLYWYLQNLGQGPELLIRYENEEAVDDSQLPKDRFSAERLKGVDSTLKIQPAELGDSAVYLCASSVRLQFFGPGTRLTVL.

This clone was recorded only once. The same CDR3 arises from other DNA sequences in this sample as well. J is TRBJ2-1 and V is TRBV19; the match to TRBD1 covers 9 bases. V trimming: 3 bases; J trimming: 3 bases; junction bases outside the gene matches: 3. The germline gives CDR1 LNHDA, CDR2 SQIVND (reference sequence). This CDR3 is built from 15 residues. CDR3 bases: TGTGCCAGTAGTATTCGGGACAGGGACTACAATGAGCAGTTCTTC. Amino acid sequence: CASSIRDRDYNEQFF.

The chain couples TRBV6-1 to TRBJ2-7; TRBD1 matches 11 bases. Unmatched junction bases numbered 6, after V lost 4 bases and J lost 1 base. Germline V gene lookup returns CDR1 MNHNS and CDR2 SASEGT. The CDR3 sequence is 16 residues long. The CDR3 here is CASSVIGTGGSYEQYF. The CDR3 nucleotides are TGTGCCAGCAGTGTCATCGGGACAGGGGGATCCTACGAGCAGTACTTC.

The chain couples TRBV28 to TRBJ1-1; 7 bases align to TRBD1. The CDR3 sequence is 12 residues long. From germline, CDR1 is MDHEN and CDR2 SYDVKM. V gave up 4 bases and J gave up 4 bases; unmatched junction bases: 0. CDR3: CASSSGGTEAFF. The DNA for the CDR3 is TGTGCCAGCAGTTCAGGGGGCACTGAAGCTTTCTTT. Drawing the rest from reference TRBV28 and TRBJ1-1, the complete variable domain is DVKVTQSSRYLVKRTGEKVFLECVQDMDHENMFWYRQDPGLGLRLIYFSYDVKMKEKGDIPEGYSVSREKKERFSLILESASTNQTSMYLCASSSGGTEAFFGQGTRLTVV.

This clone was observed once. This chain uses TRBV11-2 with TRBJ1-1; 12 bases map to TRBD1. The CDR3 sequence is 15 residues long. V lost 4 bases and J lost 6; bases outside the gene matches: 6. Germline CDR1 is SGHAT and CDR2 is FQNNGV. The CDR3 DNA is TGTGCCAGCAGCTCGGCGGGACAGGGGGCCCCTGAAGCTTTCTTT. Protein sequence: CASSSAGQGAPEAFF.

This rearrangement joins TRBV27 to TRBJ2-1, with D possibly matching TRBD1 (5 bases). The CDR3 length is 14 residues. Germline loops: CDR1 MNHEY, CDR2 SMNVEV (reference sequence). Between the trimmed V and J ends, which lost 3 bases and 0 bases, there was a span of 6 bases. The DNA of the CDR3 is TGTGCCAGCAGTTTCACAGGCTCCTACAATGAGCAGTTCTTC. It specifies CASSFTGSYNEQFF.

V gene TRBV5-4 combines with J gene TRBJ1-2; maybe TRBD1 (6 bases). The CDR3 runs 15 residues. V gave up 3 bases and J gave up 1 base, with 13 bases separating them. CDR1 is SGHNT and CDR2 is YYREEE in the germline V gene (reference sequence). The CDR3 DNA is TGTGCCAGCAGCTCCCCCCTACAGGGTAACTATGGCTACACCTTC. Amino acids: CASSSPLQGNYGYTF.

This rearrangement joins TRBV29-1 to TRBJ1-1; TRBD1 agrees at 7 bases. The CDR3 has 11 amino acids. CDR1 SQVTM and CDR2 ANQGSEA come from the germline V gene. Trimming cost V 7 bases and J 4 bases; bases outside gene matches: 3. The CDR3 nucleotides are TGCAGCGGACAGGGATCCACTGAAGCTTTCTTT. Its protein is CSGQGSTEAFF.

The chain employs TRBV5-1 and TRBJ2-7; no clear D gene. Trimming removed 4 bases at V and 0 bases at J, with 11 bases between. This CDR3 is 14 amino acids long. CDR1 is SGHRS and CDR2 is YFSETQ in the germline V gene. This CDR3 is CASSPVPSSYEQYF. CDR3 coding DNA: TGCGCCAGCAGCCCTGTTCCTAGCTCCTACGAGCAGTACTTC.

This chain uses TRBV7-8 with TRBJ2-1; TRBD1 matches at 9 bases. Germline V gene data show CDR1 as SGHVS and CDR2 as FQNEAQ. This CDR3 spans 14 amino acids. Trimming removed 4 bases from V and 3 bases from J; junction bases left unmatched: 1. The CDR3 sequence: CASSSTGGYNEQFF. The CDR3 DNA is TGTGCCAGCAGCTCGACAGGGGGCTACAATGAGCAGTTCTTC.

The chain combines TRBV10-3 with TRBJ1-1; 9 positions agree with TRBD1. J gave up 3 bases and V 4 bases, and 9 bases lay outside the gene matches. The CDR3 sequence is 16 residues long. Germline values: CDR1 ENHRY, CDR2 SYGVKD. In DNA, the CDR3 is TGTGCCATCAGTGCCACAGGGGGCGGTGGGGACACTGAAGCTTTCTTT. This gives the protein CAISATGGGGDTEAFF.

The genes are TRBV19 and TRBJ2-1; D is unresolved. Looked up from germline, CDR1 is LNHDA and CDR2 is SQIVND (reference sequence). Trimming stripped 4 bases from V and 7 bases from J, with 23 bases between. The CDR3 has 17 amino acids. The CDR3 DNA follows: TGTGCCAGTAGTACCAAAGTCCGAGCTGATCAGAGGAATGAGCAGTTCTTC. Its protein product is CASSTKVRADQRNEQFF.

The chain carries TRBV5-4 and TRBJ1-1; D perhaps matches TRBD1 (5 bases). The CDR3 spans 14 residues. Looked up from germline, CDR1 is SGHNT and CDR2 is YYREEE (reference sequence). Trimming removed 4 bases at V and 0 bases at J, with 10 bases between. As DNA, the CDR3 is TGTGCCAGCAGCAGCTGGACATTGAACACTGAAGCTTTCTTT. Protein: CASSSWTLNTEAFF. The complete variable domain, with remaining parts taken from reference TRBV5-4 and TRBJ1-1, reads ETGVTQSPTHLIKTRGQQVTLRCSSQSGHNTVSWYQQALGQGPQFIFQYYREEENGRGNFPPRFSGLQFPNYSSELNVNALELDDSALYLCASSSWTLNTEAFFGQGTRLTVV.

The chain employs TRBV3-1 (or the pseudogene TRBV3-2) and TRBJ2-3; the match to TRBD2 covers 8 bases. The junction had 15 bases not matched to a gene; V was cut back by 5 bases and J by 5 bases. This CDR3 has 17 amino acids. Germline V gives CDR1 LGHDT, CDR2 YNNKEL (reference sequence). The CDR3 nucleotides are TGTGCCAGCAGCAAGGGAAGGACTAGCCTTCTCGGAGATACGCAGTATTTT. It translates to CASSKGRTSLLGDTQYF.

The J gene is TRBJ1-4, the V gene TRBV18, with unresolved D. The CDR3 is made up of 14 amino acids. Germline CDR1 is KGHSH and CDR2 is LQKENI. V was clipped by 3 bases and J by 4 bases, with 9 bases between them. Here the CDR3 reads CASSPLYSNEKLFF. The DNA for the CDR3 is TGTGCCAGCTCACCTTTGTACAGTAATGAAAAACTGTTTTTT. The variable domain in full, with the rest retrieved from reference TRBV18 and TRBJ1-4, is NAGVMQNPRHLVRRRGQEARLRCSPMKGHSHVYWYRQLPEEGLKFMVYLQKENIIDESGMPKERFSAEFPKEGPSILRIQQVVRGDSAAYFCASSPLYSNEKLFFGSGTQLSVL.

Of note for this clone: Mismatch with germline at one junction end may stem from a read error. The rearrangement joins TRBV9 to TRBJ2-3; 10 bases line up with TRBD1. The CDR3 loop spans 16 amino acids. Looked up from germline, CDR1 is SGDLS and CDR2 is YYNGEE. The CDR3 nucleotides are TGTGCCAGCCGCGTGGGGGGGACAGGGGGCACAGATACGCAGTATTTT. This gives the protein CASRVGGTGGTDTQYF.

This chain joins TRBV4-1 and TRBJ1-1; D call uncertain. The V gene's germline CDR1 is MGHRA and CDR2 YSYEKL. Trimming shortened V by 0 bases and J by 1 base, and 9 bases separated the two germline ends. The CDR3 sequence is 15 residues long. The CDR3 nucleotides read TGCGCCAGCAGCCAAGATCCACAGTCGAACACTGAAGCTTTCTTT. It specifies CASSQDPQSNTEAFF.

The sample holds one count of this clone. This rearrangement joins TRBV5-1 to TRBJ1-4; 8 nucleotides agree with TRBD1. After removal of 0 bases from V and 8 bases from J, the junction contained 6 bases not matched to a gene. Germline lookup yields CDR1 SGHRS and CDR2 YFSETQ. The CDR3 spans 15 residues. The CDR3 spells CASSLDGTGAEKLFF. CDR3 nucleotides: TGCGCCAGCAGCTTGGACGGGACAGGTGCCGAAAAACTGTTTTTT.

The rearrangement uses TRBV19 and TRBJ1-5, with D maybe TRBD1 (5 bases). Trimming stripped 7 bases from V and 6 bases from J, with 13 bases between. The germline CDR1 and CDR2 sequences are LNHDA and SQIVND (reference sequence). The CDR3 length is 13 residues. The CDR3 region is CASTQGLSQPQHF. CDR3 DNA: TGTGCCAGTACCCAGGGCCTAAGTCAGCCCCAGCATTTT.

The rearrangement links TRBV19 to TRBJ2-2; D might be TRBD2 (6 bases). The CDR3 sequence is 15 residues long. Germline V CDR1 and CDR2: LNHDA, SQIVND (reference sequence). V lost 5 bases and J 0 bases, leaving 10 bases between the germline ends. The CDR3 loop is CASSPGTANTGELFF. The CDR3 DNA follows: TGTGCCAGTAGTCCGGGGACTGCGAACACCGGGGAGCTGTTTTTT.

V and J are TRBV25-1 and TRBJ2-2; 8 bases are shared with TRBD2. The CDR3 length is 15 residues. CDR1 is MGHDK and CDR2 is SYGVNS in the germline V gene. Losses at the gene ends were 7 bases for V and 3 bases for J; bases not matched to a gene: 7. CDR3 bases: TGTGCCAGCACCCCCCTTAGCGGGGACACCGGGGAGCTGTTTTTT. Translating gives CASTPLSGDTGELFF.

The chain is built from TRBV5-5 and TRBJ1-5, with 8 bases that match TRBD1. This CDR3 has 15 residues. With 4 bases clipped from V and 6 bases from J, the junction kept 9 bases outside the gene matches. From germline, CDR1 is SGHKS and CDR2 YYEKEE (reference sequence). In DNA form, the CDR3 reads TGTGCCAGCAGCGAGGACAGGGAGAGGATTCAGCCCCAGCATTTT. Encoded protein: CASSEDRERIQPQHF.

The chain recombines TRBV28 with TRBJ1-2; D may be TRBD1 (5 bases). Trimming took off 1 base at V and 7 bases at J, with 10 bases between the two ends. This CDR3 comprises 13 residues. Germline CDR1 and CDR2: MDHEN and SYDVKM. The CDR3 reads CASSLSPRAGYTF. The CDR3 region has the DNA TGTGCCAGCAGTTTATCCCCCAGGGCTGGCTACACCTTC.

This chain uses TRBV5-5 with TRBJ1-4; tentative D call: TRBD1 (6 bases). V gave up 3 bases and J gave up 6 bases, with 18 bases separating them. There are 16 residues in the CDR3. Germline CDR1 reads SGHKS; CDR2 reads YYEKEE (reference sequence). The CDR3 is CASSSVGGGKDEKLFF. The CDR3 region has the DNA TGTGCCAGCAGCTCTGTGGGTGGGGGCAAGGATGAAAAACTGTTTTTT.

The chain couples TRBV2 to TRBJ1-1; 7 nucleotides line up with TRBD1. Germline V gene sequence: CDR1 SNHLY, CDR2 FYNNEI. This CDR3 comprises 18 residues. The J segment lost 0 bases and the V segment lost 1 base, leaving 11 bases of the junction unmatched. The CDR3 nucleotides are TGTGCCAGCAGTGAAGGCTGGAAGGGGGCCAATTTGAACACTGAAGCTTTCTTT. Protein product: CASSEGWKGANLNTEAFF.

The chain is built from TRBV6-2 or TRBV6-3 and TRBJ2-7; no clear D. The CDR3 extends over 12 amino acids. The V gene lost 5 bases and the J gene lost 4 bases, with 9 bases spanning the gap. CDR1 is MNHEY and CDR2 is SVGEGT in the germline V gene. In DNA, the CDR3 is TGTGCCAGCAGTCGTCTCCGGTACGAGCAGTACTTC. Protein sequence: CASSRLRYEQYF.